The 9 T cell receptor beta chains below were found in one sample sequenced in a study of Graves' ophthalmopathy and Graves' hyperthyroidism. The sequenced template was RNA, covering the TCR beta CDR3 region. After a first-round RT-PCR with HTBI primers, a second-round multiplex PCR was run. One entry per CDR3 protein, called by TCRdb with MiXCR from the multiplex PCR reads. The table shows about 500,000 distinct CDR3 sequences, with under 45% occurring only once. What was sequenced was peripheral blood or thyroid tissue (not recorded which). These receptors were collected from an adult man with Graves' hyperthyroidism.

This clonotype has ten or more counts. The rearrangement joins TRBV25-1 to TRBJ2-7; 11 nucleotides line up with TRBD2. The germline CDR1 and CDR2 sequences are MGHDK and SYGVNS. CDR3 length: 16 amino acids. V lost 4 bases, J lost 2 bases, and 7 bases stayed unmatched. The CDR3 spells CASSAPLSGRAYEQYF. The CDR3 region has the DNA TGTGCCAGCAGTGCACCCCTTAGCGGGAGGGCCTACGAGCAGTACTTC.

Details on this clonotype: The CDR3 end shows no conserved phenylalanine or tryptophan, and so a read error is likely. It is unclear where the CDR3 begins or ends on the DNA, so no DNA is shown, and the CDR3 is as TCRdb lists it. The V call is TRBV7-9, the J call TRBJ2-2; TRBD1 reflects the table's D call only, with no check against the DNA. Germline V gene lookup returns CDR1 SEHNR and CDR2 FQNEAQ (reference sequence). The CDR3 has 10 residues if both end residues are counted. The chain's CDR3 is CASSYWDGTL.

Many counts were recorded for this clonotype. The chain recombines TRBV24-1 with TRBJ1-2; a weak D match, TRBD1 (6 bases). This CDR3 is built from 14 residues. The V end was cut by 4 bases, the J end by 3 bases, with 11 bases between. Germline V gives CDR1 KGHDR, CDR2 SFDVKD. The CDR3 DNA reads as TGTGCCACCAGTGACCCGGGACACTACTATGGCTACACCTTC. Residues: CATSDPGHYYGYTF.

In regard to this clonotype: A much larger clone differs from this one at a single base, so this may be a read error. The CDR3 region has the DNA TGTGCCAGCAGTGAGTCGTCAGGGTCCAAAGCTTTCTTT. Residues: CASSESSGSKAFF. V and J are TRBV6-5 and TRBJ1-1, with TRBD1 as a possible D gene (5 bases). The CDR3 has 13 residues. Trimming removed 5 bases at V and 9 bases at J, with 16 bases between. Germline V gene sequence: CDR1 MNHEY, CDR2 SVGAGI.

Many counts were recorded for this clonotype. The V call is TRBV7-6, the J call TRBJ2-5, with D perhaps TRBD1 or TRBD2 (6 bases each). Trimming took off 8 bases at V and 4 bases at J, with 23 bases between the two ends. The CDR3 is made up of 16 amino acids. CDR1 is SGHVS and CDR2 is FNYEAQ in the germline V gene. The DNA for the CDR3 is TGTGCCAGCGCTAGGGGGGCAGGTGGCGCGGGAGAGACCCAGTACTTC. Translating it yields CASARGAGGAGETQYF.

This chain links TRBV12-3 or TRBV12-4 with TRBJ2-6, with 7 bases fitting TRBD1. With 6 bases clipped from V and 11 bases from J, the junction kept 7 bases outside the gene matches. The CDR3 is 13 amino acids. CDR3 amino acids: CASSRRGTYVLTF. The CDR3 coding sequence is TGTGCCAGCAGCCGCAGGGGGACCTACGTCCTGACTTTC.

As for this clonotype: It may be a read error: a sequence one base away is much more abundant. The rearrangement links TRBV11-3 to TRBJ2-7, with D tentatively TRBD2 (6 bases). Germline CDR1 SGHNT, CDR2 YENEEA. The CDR3 spans 13 residues. V was cut by 4 bases and J by 6 bases, with 13 bases left in between. CDR3: CASSYSGFCEQYF. The CDR3 coding sequence is TGTGCCAGCAGCTACAGCGGGTTCTGCGAGCAGTACTTC.

This clonotype showed up many times. This chain links TRBV12-3 or TRBV12-4 with TRBJ2-7; 12 bases are a match to TRBD2. The CDR3 consists of 17 residues. J gave up 2 bases and V 1 base, and 6 bases lay outside the gene matches. CDR3 bases: TGTGCCAGCAGTTTAGGACTAGCGGGAGTATCGGCCTACGAGCAGTACTTC. Its protein product is CASSLGLAGVSAYEQYF.

This clonotype has only one observation. Given a much more abundant clone one base away, this may be a read error. The chain couples TRBV7-9 to TRBJ2-6, with D hard to call. CDR3 length: 14 amino acids. Germline CDR1 and CDR2: SEHNR and FQNEAQ (reference sequence). V dropped 7 bases and J dropped 4 bases, with 11 bases sitting between them. The chain's CDR3 is CASTPGPGANVLTF. Here the CDR3 DNA reads TGTGCCAGCACCCCTGGGCCCGGGGCCAACGTCCTGACTTTC.